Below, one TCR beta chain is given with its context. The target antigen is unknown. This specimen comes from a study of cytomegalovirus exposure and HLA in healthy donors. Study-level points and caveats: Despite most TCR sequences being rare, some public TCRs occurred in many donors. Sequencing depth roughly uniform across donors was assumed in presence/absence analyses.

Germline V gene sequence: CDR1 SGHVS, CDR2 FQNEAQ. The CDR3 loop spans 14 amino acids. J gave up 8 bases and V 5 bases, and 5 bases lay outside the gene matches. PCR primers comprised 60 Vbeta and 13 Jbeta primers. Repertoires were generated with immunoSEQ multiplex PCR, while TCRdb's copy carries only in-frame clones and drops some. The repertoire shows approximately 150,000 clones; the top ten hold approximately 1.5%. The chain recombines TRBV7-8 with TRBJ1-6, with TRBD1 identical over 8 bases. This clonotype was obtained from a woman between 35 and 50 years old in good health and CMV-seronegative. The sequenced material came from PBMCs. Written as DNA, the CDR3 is TGTGCCAGCAGCGCCACAGGGGGTGATTCACCCCTCCACTTT. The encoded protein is CASSATGGDSPLHF. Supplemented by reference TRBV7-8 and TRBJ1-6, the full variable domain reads GAGVSQSPRYKVAKRGQDVALRCDPISGHVSLFWYQQALGQGPEFLTYFQNEAQLDKSGLPSDRFFAERPEGSVSTLKIQRTQQEDSAVYLCASSATGGDSPLHFGNGTRLTVT.